Listed here is a single TCR beta chain. The CDR3 extends over 13 amino acids. V gave up 0 bases and J gave up 6 bases, with 9 bases separating them. Germline V gene data show CDR1 as LGHDT and CDR2 as YNNKEL (reference sequence). This sample is drawn from a study of blood T cell repertoires in COVID-19. Whole-study context: Whether acute or convalescent, the COVID-19 samples came from the United States, Italy and Spain. From T cells, B-cell-depleted T cells, or PBMCs came the material, which was cDNA or gDNA.

The authors' processing: Reference gene primers were amplified, and this amplification served to estimate nucleated cell counts. The table came from immunoSEQ multiplex PCR; TCRdb's copy has only in-frame clones and leaves some out. The V and J calls and clone size were taken over from that table, and D and trimming were inferred from the DNA. The table records fewer than 350,000 clones, more than 75% of them present only once. The TCR comes from a woman in her 30s who had recovered from COVID-19. The chain combines TRBV3-1 (or the pseudogene TRBV3-2) with TRBJ2-7, with no clear D. Sequenced sample: peripheral blood. CDR3 nucleotide sequence: TGTGCCAGCAGCCAAGAGCGACTTGGCGAGCAGTACTTC. It specifies CASSQERLGEQYF.